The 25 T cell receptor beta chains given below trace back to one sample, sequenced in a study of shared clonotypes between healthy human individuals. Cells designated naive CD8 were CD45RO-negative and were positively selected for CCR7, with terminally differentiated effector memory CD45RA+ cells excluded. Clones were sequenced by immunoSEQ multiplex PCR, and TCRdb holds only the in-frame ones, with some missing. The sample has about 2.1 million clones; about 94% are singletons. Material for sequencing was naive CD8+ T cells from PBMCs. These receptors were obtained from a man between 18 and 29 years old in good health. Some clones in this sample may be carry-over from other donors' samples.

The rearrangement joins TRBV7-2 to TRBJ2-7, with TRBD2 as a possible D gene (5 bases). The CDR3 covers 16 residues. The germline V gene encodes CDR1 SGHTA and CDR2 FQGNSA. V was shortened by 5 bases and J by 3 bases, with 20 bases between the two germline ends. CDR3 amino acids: CASSPPDGVAGYEQYF. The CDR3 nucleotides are TGTGCCAGCAGCCCACCTGACGGGGTGGCAGGCTACGAGCAGTACTTC.

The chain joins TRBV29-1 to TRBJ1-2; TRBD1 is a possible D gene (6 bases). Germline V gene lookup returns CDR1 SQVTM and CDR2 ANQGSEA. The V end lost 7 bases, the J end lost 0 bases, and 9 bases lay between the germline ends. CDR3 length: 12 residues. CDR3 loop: CSAWGPNYGYTF. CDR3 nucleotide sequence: TGCAGCGCCTGGGGGCCTAACTATGGCTACACCTTC.

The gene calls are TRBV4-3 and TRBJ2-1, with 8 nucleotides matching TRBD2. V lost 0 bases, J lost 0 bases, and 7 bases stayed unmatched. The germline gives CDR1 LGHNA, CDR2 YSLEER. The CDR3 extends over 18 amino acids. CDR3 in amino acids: CASSQESVLAASYNEQFF. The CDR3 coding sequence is TGCGCCAGCAGCCAAGAATCGGTACTAGCGGCCTCCTACAATGAGCAGTTCTTC.

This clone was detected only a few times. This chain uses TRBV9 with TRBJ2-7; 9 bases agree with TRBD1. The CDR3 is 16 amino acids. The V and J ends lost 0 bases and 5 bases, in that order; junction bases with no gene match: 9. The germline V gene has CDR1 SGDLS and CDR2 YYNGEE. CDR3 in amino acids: CASSVAPWTGADEQYF. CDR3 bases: TGTGCCAGCAGCGTAGCTCCTTGGACAGGGGCTGACGAGCAGTACTTC.

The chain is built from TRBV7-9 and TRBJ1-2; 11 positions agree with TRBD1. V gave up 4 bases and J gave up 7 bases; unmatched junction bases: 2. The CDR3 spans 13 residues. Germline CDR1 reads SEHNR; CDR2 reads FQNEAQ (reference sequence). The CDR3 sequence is CASSSGTGGGYTF. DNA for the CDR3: TGTGCCAGCAGCTCCGGGACAGGGGGTGGCTACACCTTC.

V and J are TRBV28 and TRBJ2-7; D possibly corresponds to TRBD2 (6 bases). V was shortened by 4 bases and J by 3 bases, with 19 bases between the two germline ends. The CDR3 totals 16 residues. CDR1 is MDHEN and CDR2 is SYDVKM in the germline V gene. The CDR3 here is CASSSLRLDNFYEQYF. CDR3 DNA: TGTGCCAGCAGTTCCCTCCGACTAGATAATTTCTACGAGCAGTACTTC.

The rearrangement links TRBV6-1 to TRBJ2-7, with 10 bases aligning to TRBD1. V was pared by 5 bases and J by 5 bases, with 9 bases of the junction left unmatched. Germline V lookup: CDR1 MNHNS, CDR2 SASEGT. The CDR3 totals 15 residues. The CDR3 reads CASSQSTGGKDEQYF. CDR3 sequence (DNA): TGTGCCAGCAGTCAATCGACAGGGGGCAAGGACGAGCAGTACTTC.

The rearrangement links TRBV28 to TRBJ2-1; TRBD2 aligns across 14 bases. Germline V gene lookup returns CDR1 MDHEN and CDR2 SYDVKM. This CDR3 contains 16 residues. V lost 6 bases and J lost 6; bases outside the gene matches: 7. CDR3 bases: TGTGCCAGCAGCCGAGAGGGACTAGCGGGAGTCAATGAGCAGTTCTTC. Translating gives CASSREGLAGVNEQFF.

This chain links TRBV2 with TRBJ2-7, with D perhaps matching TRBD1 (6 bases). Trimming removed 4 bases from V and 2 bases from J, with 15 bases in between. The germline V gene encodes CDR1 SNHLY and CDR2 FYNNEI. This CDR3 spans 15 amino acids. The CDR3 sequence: CASSVDVRDTYEQYF. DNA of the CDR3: TGTGCCAGCAGTGTTGACGTAAGGGACACCTACGAGCAGTACTTC.

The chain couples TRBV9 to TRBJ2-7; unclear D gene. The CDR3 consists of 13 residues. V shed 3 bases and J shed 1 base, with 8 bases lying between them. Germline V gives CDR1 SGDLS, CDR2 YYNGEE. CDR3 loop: CASSAEASYEQYF. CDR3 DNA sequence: TGTGCCAGCAGCGCGGAAGCATCCTACGAGCAGTACTTC. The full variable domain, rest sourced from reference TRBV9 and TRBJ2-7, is DSGVTQTPKHLITATGQRVTLRCSPRSGDLSVYWYQQSLDQGLQFLIQYYNGEERAKGNILERFSAQQFPDLHSELNLSSLELGDSALYFCASSAEASYEQYFGPGTRLTVT.

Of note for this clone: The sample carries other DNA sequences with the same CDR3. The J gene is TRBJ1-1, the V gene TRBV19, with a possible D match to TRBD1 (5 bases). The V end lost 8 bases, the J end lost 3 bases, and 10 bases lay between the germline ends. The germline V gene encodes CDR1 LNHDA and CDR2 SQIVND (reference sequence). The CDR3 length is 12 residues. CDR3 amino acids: CASAGGYTEAFF. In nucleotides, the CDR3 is TGTGCCAGTGCCGGGGGATACACTGAAGCTTTCTTT.

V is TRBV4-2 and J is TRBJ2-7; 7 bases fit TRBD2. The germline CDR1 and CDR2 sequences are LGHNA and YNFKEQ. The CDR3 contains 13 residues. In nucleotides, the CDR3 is TGTGCGAGCTCGGAGCGGGATAATTACGAGCAGTACTTC. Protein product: CASSERDNYEQYF.

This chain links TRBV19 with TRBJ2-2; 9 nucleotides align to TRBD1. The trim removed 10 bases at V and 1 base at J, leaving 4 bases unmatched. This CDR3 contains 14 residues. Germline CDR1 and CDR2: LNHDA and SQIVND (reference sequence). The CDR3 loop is CATRTGENTGELFF. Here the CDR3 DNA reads TGTGCCACCCGGACAGGGGAGAACACCGGGGAGCTGTTTTTT.

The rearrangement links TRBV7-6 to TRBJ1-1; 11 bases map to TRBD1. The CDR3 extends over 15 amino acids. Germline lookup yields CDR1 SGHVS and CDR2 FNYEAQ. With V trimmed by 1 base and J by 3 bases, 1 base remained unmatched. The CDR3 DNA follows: TGTGCCAGCAGCTTAGTGGGACAGGGGGACACTGAAGCTTTCTTT. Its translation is CASSLVGQGDTEAFF.

In nucleotides, the CDR3 is TGTGCCAGCAGCCAAGATCTCGGGTGGGGAAACACCATATATTTT. Protein: CASSQDLGWGNTIYF. This chain connects TRBV14 to TRBJ1-3; no clear D. The CDR3 spans 15 residues. Germline values: CDR1 SGHDN, CDR2 FVKESK. Trimming took off 0 bases at V and 4 bases at J, with 10 bases between the two ends.

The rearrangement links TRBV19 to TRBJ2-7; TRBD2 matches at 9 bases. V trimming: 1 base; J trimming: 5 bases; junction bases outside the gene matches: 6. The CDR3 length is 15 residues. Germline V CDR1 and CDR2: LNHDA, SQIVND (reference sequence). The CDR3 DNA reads TGTGCCAGTAGTATAGTGGCGGGAGGGCTGAACGAGCAGTACTTC. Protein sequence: CASSIVAGGLNEQYF.

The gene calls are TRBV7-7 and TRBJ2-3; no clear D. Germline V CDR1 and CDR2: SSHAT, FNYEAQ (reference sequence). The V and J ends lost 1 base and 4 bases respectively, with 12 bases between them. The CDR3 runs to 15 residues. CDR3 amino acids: CASSLGASYSDTQYF. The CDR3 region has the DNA TGTGCCAGCAGCTTAGGGGCCTCGTATTCAGATACGCAGTATTTT.

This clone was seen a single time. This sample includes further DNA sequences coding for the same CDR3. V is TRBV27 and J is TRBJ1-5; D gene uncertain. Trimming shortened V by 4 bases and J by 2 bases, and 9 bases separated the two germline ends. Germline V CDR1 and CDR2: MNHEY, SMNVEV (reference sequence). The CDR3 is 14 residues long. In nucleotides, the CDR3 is TGTGCCAGCAGTTCACGCGGAGGCAATCAGCCCCAGCATTTT. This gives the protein CASSSRGGNQPQHF.

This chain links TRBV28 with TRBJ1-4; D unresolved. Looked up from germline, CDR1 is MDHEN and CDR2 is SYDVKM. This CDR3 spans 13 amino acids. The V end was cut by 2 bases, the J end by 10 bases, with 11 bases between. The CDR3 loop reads CASSLRDFGKLFF. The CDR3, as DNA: TGTGCCAGCAGTTTAAGGGATTTTGGAAAACTGTTTTTT.

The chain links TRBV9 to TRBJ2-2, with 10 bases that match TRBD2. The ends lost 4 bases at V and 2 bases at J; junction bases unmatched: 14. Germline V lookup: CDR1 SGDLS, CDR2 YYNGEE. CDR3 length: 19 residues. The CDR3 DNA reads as TGTGCCAGCAGCCCCCGTCGGGTGAGGACTAGCGGCAACACCGGGGAGCTGTTTTTT. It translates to CASSPRRVRTSGNTGELFF.

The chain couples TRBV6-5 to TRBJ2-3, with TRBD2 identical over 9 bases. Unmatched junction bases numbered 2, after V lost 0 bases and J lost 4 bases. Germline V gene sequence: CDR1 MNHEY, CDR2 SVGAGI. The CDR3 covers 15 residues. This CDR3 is CASSYSRTSADTQYF. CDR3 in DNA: TGTGCCAGCAGTTACTCGAGGACTAGCGCAGATACGCAGTATTTT.

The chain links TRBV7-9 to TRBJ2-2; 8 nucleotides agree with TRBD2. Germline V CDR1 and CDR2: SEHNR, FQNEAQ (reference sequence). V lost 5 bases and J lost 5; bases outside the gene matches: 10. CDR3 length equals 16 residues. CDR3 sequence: CASSDSSREETGELFF. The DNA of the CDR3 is TGTGCCAGCAGCGACTCCTCGCGGGAGGAGACCGGGGAGCTGTTTTTT.

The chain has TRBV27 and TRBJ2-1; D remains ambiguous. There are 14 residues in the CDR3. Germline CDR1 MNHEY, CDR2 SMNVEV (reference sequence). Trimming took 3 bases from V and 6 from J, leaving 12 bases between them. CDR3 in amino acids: CASSFLPGPNEQFF. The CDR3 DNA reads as TGTGCCAGCAGTTTCCTCCCTGGGCCCAATGAGCAGTTCTTC.

CDR3 region: CSVRGADQPQHF. The CDR3 DNA reads as TGCAGCGTTCGCGGGGCTGACCAGCCCCAGCATTTT. This chain uses TRBV29-1 with TRBJ1-5, with a tentative D call TRBD1 (5 bases). The length of the CDR3 is 12 residues. Germline CDR1 is SQVTM and CDR2 is ANQGSEA. The V gene lost 5 bases and the J gene lost 7 bases, with 12 bases spanning the gap.

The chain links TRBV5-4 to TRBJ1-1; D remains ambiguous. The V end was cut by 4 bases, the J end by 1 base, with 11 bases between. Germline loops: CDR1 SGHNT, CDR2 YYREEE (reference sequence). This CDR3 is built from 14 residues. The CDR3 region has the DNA TGTGCCAGCAGCGACAAGATAGGGAACACTGAAGCTTTCTTT. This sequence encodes CASSDKIGNTEAFF.